This TCR beta chain was captured by sequencing in a study of blood T cell repertoires in COVID-19. This CDR3 comprises 14 residues. Germline CDR1 reads SGDLS; CDR2 reads YYNGEE. Between the trimmed V and J ends, which lost 2 bases and 4 bases, there was a span of 12 bases. Under the authors' procedure: It was from reference gene primer amplification that nucleated cell counts were estimated. The method was immunoSEQ multiplex PCR; TCRdb's version includes in-frame clones alone and lacks a portion of them. V and J calls and clone size are as listed in that table; D and trimming were resolved from the DNA. The sample shows about 300,000 clones, roughly 85% of them seen only once.

The chain is built from TRBV9 and TRBJ2-5; D is perhaps TRBD2 (6 bases). The sequenced material came from peripheral blood. The receptor was isolated from a human donor in a cohort sampled during active COVID-19. CDR3 sequence: CASSVGSGRETQYF. In DNA, the CDR3 is TGTGCCAGCAGCGTCGGGAGTGGGCGAGAGACCCAGTACTTC.